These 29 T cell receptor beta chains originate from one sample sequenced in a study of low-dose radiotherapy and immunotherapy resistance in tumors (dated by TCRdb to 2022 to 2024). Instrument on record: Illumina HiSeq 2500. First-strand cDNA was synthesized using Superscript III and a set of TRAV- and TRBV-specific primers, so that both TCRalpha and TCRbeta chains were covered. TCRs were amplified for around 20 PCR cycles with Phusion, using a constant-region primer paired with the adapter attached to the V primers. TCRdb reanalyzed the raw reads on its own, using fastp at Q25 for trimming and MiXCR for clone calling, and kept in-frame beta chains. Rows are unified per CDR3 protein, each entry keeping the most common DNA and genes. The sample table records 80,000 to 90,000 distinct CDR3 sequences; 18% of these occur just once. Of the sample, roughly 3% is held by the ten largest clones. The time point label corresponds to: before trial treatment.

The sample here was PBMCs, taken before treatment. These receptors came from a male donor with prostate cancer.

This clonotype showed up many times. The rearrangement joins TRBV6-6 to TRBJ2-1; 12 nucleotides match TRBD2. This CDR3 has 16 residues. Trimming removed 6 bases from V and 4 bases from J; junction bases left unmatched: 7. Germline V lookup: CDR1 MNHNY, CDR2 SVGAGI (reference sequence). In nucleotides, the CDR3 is TGTGCCAGCAGGCCGCTAGCGGGGGGGATTTACAATGAGCAGTTCTTC. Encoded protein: CASRPLAGGIYNEQFF.

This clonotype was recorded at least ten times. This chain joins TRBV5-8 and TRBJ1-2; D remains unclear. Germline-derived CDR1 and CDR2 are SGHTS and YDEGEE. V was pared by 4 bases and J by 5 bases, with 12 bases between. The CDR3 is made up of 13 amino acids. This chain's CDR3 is CASSPAGTYGYTF. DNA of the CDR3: TGTGCCAGCAGCCCAGCCGGAACGTATGGCTACACCTTC.

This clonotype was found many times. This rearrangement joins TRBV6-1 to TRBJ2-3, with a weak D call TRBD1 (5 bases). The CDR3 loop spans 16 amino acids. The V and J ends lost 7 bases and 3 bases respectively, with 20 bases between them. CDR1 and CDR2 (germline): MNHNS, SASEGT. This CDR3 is CASTLLGLAGTDTQYF. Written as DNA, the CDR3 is TGTGCCAGCACCCTTCTGGGGCTGGCCGGGACAGATACGCAGTATTTT.

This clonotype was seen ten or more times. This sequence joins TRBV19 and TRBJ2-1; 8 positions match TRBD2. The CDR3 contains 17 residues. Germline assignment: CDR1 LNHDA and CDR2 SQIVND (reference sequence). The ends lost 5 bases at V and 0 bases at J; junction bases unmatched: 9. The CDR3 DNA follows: TGTGCCAGTAGTCTCCACCCCGGGGGGGGCTCCTACAATGAGCAGTTCTTC. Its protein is CASSLHPGGGSYNEQFF.

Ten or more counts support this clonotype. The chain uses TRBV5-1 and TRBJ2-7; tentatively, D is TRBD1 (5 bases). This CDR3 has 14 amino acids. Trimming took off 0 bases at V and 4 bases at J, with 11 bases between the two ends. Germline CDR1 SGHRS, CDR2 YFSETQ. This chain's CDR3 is CASSLGQNVYEQYF. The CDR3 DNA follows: TGCGCCAGCAGCTTGGGACAGAACGTGTACGAGCAGTACTTC.

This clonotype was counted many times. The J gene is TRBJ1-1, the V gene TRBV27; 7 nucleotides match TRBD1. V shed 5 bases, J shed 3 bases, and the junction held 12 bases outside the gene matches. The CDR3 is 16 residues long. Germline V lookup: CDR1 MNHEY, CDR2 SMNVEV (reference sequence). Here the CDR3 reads CASSTRDSHSDTEAFF. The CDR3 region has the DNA TGTGCCAGCAGTACGAGGGACAGCCACTCGGACACTGAAGCTTTCTTT.

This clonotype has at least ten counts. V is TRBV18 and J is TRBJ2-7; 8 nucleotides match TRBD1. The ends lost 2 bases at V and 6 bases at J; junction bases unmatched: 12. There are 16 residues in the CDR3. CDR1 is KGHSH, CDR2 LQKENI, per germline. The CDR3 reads CASSPRSPGQDGEQYF. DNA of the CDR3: TGTGCCAGCTCACCAAGGAGTCCGGGACAGGACGGCGAGCAGTACTTC.

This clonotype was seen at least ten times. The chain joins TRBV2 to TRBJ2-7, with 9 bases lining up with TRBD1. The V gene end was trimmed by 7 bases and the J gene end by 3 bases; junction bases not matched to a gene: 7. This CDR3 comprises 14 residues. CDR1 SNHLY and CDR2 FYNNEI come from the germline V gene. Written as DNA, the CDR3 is TGTGCCAGCAACGAACAGGGGGCCCACTACGAGCAGTACTTC. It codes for CASNEQGAHYEQYF.

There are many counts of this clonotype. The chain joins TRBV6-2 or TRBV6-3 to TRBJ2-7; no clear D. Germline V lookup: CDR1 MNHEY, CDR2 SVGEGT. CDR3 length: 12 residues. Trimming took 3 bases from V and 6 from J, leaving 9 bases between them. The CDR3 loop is CASSYLQREQYF. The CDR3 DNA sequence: TGTGCCAGCAGTTATCTCCAGCGCGAGCAGTACTTC.

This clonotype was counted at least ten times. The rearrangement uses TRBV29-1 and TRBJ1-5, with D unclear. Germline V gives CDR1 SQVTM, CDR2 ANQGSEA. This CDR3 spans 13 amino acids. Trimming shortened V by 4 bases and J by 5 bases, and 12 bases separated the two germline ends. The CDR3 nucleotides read TGCAGCGTTGGAAACAGCGACGATCAGCCCCAGCATTTT. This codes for CSVGNSDDQPQHF.

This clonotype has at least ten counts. CDR3 nucleotide sequence: TGTGCCAGCTCGACAGGGCTGAACACTGAAGCTTTCTTT. Translated: CASSTGLNTEAFF. The V and J genes are TRBV3-1 and TRBJ1-1; the match to TRBD1 covers 7 bases. This CDR3 comprises 13 residues. Germline-derived CDR1 and CDR2 are LGHDT and YNNKEL (reference sequence). The J segment lost 0 bases and the V segment lost 8 bases, leaving 3 bases of the junction unmatched. Drawing the rest from reference TRBV3-1 and TRBJ1-1, the complete variable domain is DTAVSQTPKYLVTQMGNDKSIKCEQNLGHDTMYWYKQDSKKFLKIMFSYNNKELIINETVPNRFSPKSPDKAHLNLHINSLELGDSAVYFCASSTGLNTEAFFGQGTRLTVV.

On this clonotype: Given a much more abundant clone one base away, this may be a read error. CDR3 bases: TGTGCCTGCAGTACACCAGGCGGGGGGGTTCAAGAGACCCAGTACTTC. It encodes CACSTPGGGVQETQYF. This chain links TRBV28 with TRBJ2-5, with 9 bases fitting TRBD2. The CDR3 sequence is 16 residues long. Per germline, CDR1 MDHEN and CDR2 SYDVKM.

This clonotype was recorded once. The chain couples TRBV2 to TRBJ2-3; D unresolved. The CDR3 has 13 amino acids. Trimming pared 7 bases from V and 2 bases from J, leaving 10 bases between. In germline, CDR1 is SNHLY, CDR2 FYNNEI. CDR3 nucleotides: TGTGCCAGCACCGGCCCCATCACAGATACGCAGTATTTT. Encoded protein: CASTGPITDTQYF. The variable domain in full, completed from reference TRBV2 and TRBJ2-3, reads EPEVTQTPSHQVTQMGQEVILRCVPISNHLYFYWYRQILGQKVEFLVSFYNNEISEKSEIFDDQFSVERPDGSNFTLKIRSTKLEDSAMYFCASTGPITDTQYFGPGTRLTVL.

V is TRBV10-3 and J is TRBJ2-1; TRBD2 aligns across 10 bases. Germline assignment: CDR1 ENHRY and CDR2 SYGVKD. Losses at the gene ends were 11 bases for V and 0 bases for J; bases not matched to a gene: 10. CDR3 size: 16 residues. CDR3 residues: CAARGSGGASYNEQFF. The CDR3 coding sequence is TGTGCCGCCAGGGGCAGCGGGGGGGCCTCCTACAATGAGCAGTTCTTC.

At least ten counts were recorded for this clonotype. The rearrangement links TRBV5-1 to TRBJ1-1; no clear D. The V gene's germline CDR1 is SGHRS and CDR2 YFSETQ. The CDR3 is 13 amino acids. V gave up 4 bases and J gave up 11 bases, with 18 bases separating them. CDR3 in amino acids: CASSPESVSGAFF. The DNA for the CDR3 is TGCGCCAGCAGCCCTGAATCGGTATCGGGGGCTTTCTTT.

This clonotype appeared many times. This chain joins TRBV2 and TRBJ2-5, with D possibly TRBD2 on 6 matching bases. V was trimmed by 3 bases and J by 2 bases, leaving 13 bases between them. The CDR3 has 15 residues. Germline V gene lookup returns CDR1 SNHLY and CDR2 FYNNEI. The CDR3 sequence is CASSDPAGRQETQYF. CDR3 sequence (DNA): TGTGCCAGCAGTGATCCGGCAGGGAGGCAAGAGACCCAGTACTTC.

The CDR3 DNA reads as TGTGCCAGTAGTCCCGCCGGACAGTTAACCGGGGAGCTGTTTTTT. Translated, it gives CASSPAGQLTGELFF. The genes are TRBV19 and TRBJ2-2, with D perhaps matching TRBD1 (6 bases). Germline CDR1 LNHDA, CDR2 SQIVND (reference sequence). The CDR3 spans 15 residues. Trimming cost V 5 bases and J 5 bases, with 15 bases left between them.

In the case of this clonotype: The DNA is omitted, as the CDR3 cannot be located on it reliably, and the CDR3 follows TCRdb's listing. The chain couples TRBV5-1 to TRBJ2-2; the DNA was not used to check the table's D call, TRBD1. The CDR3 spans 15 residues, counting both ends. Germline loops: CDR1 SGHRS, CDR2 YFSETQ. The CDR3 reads CASRPGQELTGSCFF.

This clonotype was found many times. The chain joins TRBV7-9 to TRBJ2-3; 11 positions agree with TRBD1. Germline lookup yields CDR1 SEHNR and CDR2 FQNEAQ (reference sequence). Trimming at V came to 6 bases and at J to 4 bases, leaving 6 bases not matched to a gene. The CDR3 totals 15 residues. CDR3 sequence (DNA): TGTGCCAGCAGGTCGGGACAGGGGGACCCAGATACGCAGTATTTT. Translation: CASRSGQGDPDTQYF.

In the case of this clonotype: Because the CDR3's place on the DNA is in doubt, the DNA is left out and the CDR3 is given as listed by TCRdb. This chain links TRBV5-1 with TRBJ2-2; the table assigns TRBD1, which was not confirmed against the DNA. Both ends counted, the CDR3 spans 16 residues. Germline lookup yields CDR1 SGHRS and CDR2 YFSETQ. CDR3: CASSLRTGELFFFFFF.

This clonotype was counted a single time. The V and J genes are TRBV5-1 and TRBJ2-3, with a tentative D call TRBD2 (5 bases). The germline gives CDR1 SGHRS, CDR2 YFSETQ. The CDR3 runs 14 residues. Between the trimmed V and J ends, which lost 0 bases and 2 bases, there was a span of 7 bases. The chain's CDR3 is CASSLDGVTDTQYF. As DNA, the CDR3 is TGCGCCAGCAGCTTGGACGGGGTCACAGATACGCAGTATTTT.

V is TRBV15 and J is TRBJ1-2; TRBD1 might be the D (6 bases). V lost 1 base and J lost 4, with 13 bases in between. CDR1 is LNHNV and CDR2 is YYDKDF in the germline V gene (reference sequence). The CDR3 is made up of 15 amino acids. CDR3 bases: TGTGCCACCAGCAGAGTAAGCGGACAGAGCTATGGCTACACCTTC. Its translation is CATSRVSGQSYGYTF.

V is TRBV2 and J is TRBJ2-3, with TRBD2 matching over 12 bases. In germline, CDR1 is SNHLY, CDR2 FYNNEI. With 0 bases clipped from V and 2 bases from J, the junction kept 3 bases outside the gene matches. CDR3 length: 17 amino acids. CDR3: CASSEAGTSGSTDTQYF. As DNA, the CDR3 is TGTGCCAGCAGTGAAGCGGGGACTAGCGGGTCCACAGATACGCAGTATTTT.

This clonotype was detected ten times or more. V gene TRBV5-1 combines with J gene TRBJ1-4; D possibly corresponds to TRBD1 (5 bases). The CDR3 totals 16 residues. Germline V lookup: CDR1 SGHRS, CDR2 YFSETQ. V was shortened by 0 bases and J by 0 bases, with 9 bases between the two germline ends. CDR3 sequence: CASSLAPQATNEKLFF. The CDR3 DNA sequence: TGCGCCAGCAGCTTGGCCCCACAGGCAACTAATGAAAAACTGTTTTTT.

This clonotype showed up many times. CDR3 nucleotide sequence: TGTGCCAGCACCGAAGGGAGCAACACCGGGGAGCTGTTTTTT. Its protein product is CASTEGSNTGELFF. The chain uses TRBV2 and TRBJ2-2, with D possibly matching TRBD2 (5 bases). Germline loops: CDR1 SNHLY, CDR2 FYNNEI. CDR3 size: 14 residues. Between the trimmed V and J ends, which lost 7 bases and 2 bases, there was a span of 11 bases.

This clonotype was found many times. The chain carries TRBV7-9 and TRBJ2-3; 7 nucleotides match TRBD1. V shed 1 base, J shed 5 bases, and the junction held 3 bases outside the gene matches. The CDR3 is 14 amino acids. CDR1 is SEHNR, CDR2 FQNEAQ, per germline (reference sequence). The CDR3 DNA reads TGTGCCAGCAGCTTAGAGGGGGCTGGAGATACGCAGTATTTT. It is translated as CASSLEGAGDTQYF.

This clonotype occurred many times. CDR3 nucleotide sequence: TGCGCCAGCAGCTTGGGGTCTGGAAGGGCGGATCAGCCCCAGCATTTT. This gives the protein CASSLGSGRADQPQHF. This chain uses TRBV5-1 with TRBJ1-5, with D hard to call. This CDR3 has 16 amino acids. Germline CDR1 reads SGHRS; CDR2 reads YFSETQ. The V end lost 0 bases, the J end lost 5 bases, and 15 bases lay between the germline ends.

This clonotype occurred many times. The CDR3 nucleotides read TGTGCCAGCAGCGCCGGCGGGGATTACACAGATACGCAGTATTTT. Protein sequence: CASSAGGDYTDTQYF. The chain joins TRBV11-3 to TRBJ2-3, with D possibly matching TRBD2 (6 bases). Germline lookup yields CDR1 SGHNT and CDR2 YENEEA. V was pared by 5 bases and J by 2 bases, with 14 bases between. This CDR3 contains 15 residues.

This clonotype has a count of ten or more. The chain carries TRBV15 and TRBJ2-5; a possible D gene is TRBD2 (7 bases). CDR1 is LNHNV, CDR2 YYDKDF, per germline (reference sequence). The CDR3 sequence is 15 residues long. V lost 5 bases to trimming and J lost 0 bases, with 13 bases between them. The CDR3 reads CATSSPGGHQETQYF. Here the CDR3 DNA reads TGTGCCACCAGCTCCCCCGGGGGGCACCAAGAGACCCAGTACTTC.